This is a list of T cell receptor beta chains from one sample in a study of T cell repertoires in aging, cancer and after chemotherapy. TCRdb re-analysed the multiplex PCR reads in MiXCR, keeping a single row per CDR3 protein. The sample has more than 1,300 distinct CDR3 sequences, approximately 49% seen once. The sequenced material came from blood. Receptors were obtained from a human donor with a blood cancer. Both conserved end residues are part of each CDR3. A D gene is named only where the DNA matches it firmly. The size field is filled for only some rows; it gives once, few, many or a size class.

d_gene,v_gene,j_gene,abundance,CDR3aa,CDR3nt
.,TRBV5-1,TRBJ1-1,medium-sized,CASSFFTGNTEAFF,TGCGCCAGCAGCTTTTTTACAGGGAACACTGAAGCTTTCTTT
TRBD1,TRBV18,TRBJ1-6,.,CASSPSTGASPLHF,TGTGCCAGCTCACCCTCTACAGGGGCTTCACCCCTCCACTTT
.,TRBV6-5,TRBJ1-2,large,CASSFEEGRGEYGYTF,TGTGCCAGCAGTTTTGAGGAGGGCAGGGGAGAGTATGGCTACACCTTC
.,TRBV29-1,TRBJ2-2,.,CSAQEPRNTGELFF,TGCAGCGCCCAGGAGCCAAGGAACACCGGGGAGCTGTTTTTT
.,TRBV10-3,TRBJ2-1,medium-sized,CAISASFEGWQFF,TGTGCCATCAGTGCCAGCTTTGAGGGCTGGCAGTTCTTC
.,TRBV19,TRBJ2-7,large,CASSPGQFTSSYEQYF,TGTGCCAGTAGTCCAGGACAGTTTACTAGCTCCTACGAGCAGTACTTC
.,TRBV12-3/TRBV12-4,TRBJ2-2,.,CASSLIRAGELFF,TGTGCCAGCAGTTTAATCCGGGCCGGGGAGCTGTTTTTT
TRBD2,TRBV5-1,TRBJ2-3,.,CASSPGLATDTQYF,TGCGCCAGCAGCCCTGGACTAGCGACAGATACGCAGTATTTT
.,TRBV6-5,TRBJ1-2,.,CASSDSDSSDGYTF,TGTGCCAGCAGTGACTCGGACAGTTCGGATGGCTACACCTTC
.,TRBV6-1,TRBJ2-6,medium-sized,CASSSHGGGSSGANVLTF,TGTGCCAGCAGTTCTCATGGTGGGGGGAGCTCTGGGGCCAACGTCCTGACTTTC
.,TRBV19,TRBJ2-7,few,CASSIGVPFYEQYF,TGTGCCAGTAGTATAGGGGTCCCGTTCTACGAGCAGTACTTC
.,TRBV7-2,TRBJ1-2,medium-sized,CASSLQLSQMSFYGYTF,TGTGCCAGCAGCTTACAACTCAGCCAGATGTCCTTCTATGGCTACACCTTC
.,TRBV6-1,TRBJ2-3,.,CASSRTVERDTQYF,TGTGCCAGCAGTCGGACTGTAGAAAGGGATACGCAGTATTTT
.,TRBV20-1,TRBJ1-5,medium-sized,CSARDQARGNQPQHF,TGCAGTGCTAGAGATCAGGCGAGGGGAAATCAGCCCCAGCATTTT
TRBD2,TRBV7-2,TRBJ2-1,.,CASSLGLAGVHEQFF,TGTGCTAGCAGCTTAGGGCTAGCGGGAGTTCATGAGCAGTTCTTC
.,TRBV6-5,TRBJ1-6,.,CASSYESTMNSYNSPLHF,TGTGCCAGCAGTTACGAGTCTACGATGAACTCCTATAATTCACCCCTCCACTTT
.,TRBV30,TRBJ2-2,medium-sized,CAWSYTTGTNWAGELFF,TGTGCCTGGAGTTATACCACCGGGACGAACTGGGCCGGGGAGCTGTTTTTT
TRBD1,TRBV28,TRBJ1-2,medium-sized,CASSRGLSYYGYTF,TGTGCCAGCAGTAGGGGGCTGAGCTACTATGGCTACACCTTC
.,TRBV6-1,TRBJ2-6,.,CASGLGFRF,TGTGCCAGCGGTCTCGGCTTCCGTTTC
.,TRBV20-1,TRBJ1-1,few,CSELGAGLSGAFF,TGCAGCGAATTAGGGGCGGGACTCTCAGGGGCTTTCTTT
.,TRBV29-1,TRBJ2-1,few,CSAAGGSYNEQFF,TGCAGCGCCGCAGGGGGGTCCTACAATGAGCAGTTCTTC
TRBD2,TRBV6-5,TRBJ2-1,.,CASSDGLAGGYNEQFF,TGTGCCAGCAGTGACGGACTAGCGGGGGGGTACAATGAGCAGTTCTTC
TRBD1,TRBV7-9,TRBJ1-6,large,CASSDRGSNSPLHF,TGTGCCAGCAGCGACAGGGGAAGCAATTCACCCCTCCACTTT
.,TRBV12-3/TRBV12-4,TRBJ1-5,large,CASSPWNSNNQPQHF,TGTGCCAGCAGTCCTTGGAATAGTAACAATCAGCCCCAGCATTTT
.,TRBV6-1,TRBJ1-4,.,CASSEGSRASEKLFF,TGTGCCAGCAGTGAAGGATCCAGGGCTAGTGAAAAACTGTTTTTT
.,TRBV11-1,TRBJ1-2,.,CASSLGGSRWYYGYTF,TGTGCCAGCAGCTTAGGTGGATCGCGGTGGTACTATGGCTACACCTTC
.,TRBV30,TRBJ2-2,large,CAWSYTTGELFF,TGTGCCTGGAGTTATACCACCGGGGAGCTGTTTTTT
.,TRBV6-1,TRBJ1-4,.,CAIMFGGGNEKLFF,TGTGCCATCATGTTCGGGGGGGGTAATGAAAAACTGTTTTTT
.,TRBV27,TRBJ1-2,once,CASSRAPGASYTF,TGTGCCAGCAGCCGAGCCCCAGGGGCCAGCTACACCTTC
TRBD1,TRBV10-3,TRBJ2-1,once,CAIRSGDRGTDEQFF,TGTGCCATCAGATCGGGGGACAGGGGAACCGATGAGCAGTTCTTC
TRBD1,TRBV2,TRBJ1-4,.,CATCQGGSEKLFF,TGTGCCACGTGCCAGGGGGGAAGTGAAAAACTGTTTTTT
TRBD2,TRBV7-2,TRBJ2-5,.,CASSPGLAGGGETQYF,TGTGCCAGCAGCCCCGGACTAGCGGGAGGGGGGGAGACCCAGTACTTC
.,TRBV6-5,TRBJ2-3,.,CASSAVATDTQYF,TGTGCCAGCAGTGCCGTGGCGACAGATACGCAGTATTTT
.,TRBV5-8,TRBJ2-1,few,CASSLAGYTYNEQFF,TGTGCCAGCAGCTTGGCCGGGTATACCTACAATGAGCAGTTCTTC
.,TRBV4-3,TRBJ1-1,medium-sized,CASSQTVGVGEAFF,TGCGCCAGCAGCCAAACGGTGGGGGTCGGTGAAGCTTTCTTT
.,TRBV20-1,TRBJ2-3,medium-sized,CSAPPLVGGTTDTQYF,TGCAGTGCTCCCCCGTTAGTGGGAGGTACAACAGATACGCAGTATTTT
TRBD1,TRBV10-3,TRBJ1-5,.,CAISEQGAGVQPQHF,TGTGCCATCAGTGAACAGGGGGCGGGTGTTCAGCCCCAGCATTTT
.,TRBV6-5,TRBJ2-1,few,CASSPLTPSEDEQFF,TGTGCCAGCAGCCCGCTCACCCCGTCGGAAGATGAGCAGTTCTTC
TRBD1,TRBV6-1,TRBJ2-7,.,CAIMFGGTGAREQYF,TGTGCCATCATGTTCGGGGGGACAGGGGCACGCGAGCAGTACTTC
.,TRBV6-1,TRBJ1-3,large,CASSAAGTYGNTIYF,TGTGCCAGCAGTGCCGCAGGGACTTACGGAAACACCATATATTTT
TRBD1,TRBV19,TRBJ2-6,.,CASSVTGAGANVLTF,TGTGCCAGTAGTGTGACAGGGGCTGGGGCCAACGTCCTGACTTTC
.,TRBV5-4,TRBJ1-1,.,CASSLGDSAFF,TGTGCCAGCAGCTTGGGGGACTCGGCTTTCTTT
.,TRBV18,TRBJ1-1,once,CASSPPSGKNTEAFF,TGTGCCAGCTCACCACCTTCAGGAAAGAACACTGAAGCTTTCTTT
.,TRBV29-1,TRBJ1-4,.,CSAGARLNEKLFF,TGCAGCGCTGGAGCACGTCTTAATGAAAAACTGTTTTTT
.,TRBV6-1,TRBJ2-5,.,CASSESVYQETQYF,TGTGCCAGCAGTGAATCGGTGTACCAAGAGACCCAGTACTTC
.,TRBV5-4,TRBJ1-6,large,CASSPDSSLYNSPLHF,TGTGCCAGCAGCCCGGACAGCTCCCTCTATAATTCACCCCTCCACTTT
TRBD1,TRBV10-1,TRBJ1-1,medium-sized,CASSETTGLTEAFF,TGCGCCAGCAGTGAAACGACAGGGCTCACTGAAGCTTTCTTT
.,TRBV7-6,TRBJ2-7,.,CASSSFRSDEQYF,TGTGCCAGCAGCTCTTTCCGGTCCGACGAGCAGTACTTC
TRBD1,TRBV28,TRBJ1-5,medium-sized,CASSRAGDRGQPQHF,TGTGCCAGCAGTAGGGCTGGAGACAGGGGGCAGCCCCAGCATTTT
TRBD2,TRBV20-1,TRBJ2-7,.,CSAREEERGGSYEQYF,TGCAGTGCTAGAGAGGAGGAGCGGGGGGGCTCCTACGAGCAGTACTTC
.,TRBV15,TRBJ1-2,.,CATSSAGEGYGYTF,TGTGCCACCAGCAGTGCCGGGGAGGGGTATGGCTACACCTTC
.,TRBV24-1,TRBJ2-3,.,CATRLEPGDTQYF,TGTGCCACCAGGCTTGAACCAGGAGATACGCAGTATTTT
TRBD1,TRBV29-1,TRBJ2-3,.,CSADLDRGSDTQYF,TGCAGCGCCGACCTGGACAGGGGCTCAGATACGCAGTATTTT
.,TRBV12-3/TRBV12-4,TRBJ2-3,.,CASSSGGALLFSTDTQYF,TGTGCCAGCAGTTCTGGCGGGGCACTCCTCTTTAGCACAGATACGCAGTATTTT